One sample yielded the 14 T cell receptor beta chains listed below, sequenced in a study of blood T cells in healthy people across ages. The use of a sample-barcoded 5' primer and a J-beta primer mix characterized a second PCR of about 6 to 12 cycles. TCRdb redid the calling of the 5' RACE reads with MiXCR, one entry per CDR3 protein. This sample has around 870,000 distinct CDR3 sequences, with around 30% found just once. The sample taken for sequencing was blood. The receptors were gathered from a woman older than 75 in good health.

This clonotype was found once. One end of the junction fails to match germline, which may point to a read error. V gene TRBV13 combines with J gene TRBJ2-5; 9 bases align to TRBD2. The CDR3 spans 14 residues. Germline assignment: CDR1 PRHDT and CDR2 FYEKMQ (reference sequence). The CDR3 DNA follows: TGTGCCAGCAGCCTAGGGACTAGCTCCCCTGAGCAGTACTTC. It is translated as CASSLGTSSPEQYF.

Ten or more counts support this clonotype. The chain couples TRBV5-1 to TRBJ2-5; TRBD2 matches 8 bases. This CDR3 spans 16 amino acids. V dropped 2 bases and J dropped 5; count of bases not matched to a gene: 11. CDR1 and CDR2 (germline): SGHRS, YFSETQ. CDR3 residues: CASSLSAGAPRETQYF. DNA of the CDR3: TGCGCCAGCAGCTTATCAGCGGGGGCCCCGAGGGAGACCCAGTACTTC.

CDR3 amino acids: CASSFAGTGGVGETQYF. The CDR3, as DNA: TGTGCCAGCAGTTTCGCCGGGACAGGGGGGGTTGGAGAGACCCAGTACTTC. The rearrangement links TRBV6-5 to TRBJ2-5; 11 nucleotides line up with TRBD1. Germline-derived CDR1 and CDR2 are MNHEY and SVGAGI. This CDR3 has 17 amino acids. After removal of 4 bases from V and 4 bases from J, the junction contained 11 bases not matched to a gene.

In DNA, the CDR3 is TGTGCCAGCAGTTTGGCCCCCGGGACTAGCGGGGGGAGAGCAGATACGCAGTATTTT. Translation gives CASSLAPGTSGGRADTQYF. The J gene is TRBJ2-3, the V gene TRBV6-2 or TRBV6-3, with TRBD2 identical over 15 bases. CDR3 length equals 19 residues. Trimming cost V 4 bases and J 4 bases; bases outside gene matches: 12. Germline assignment: CDR1 MNHEY and CDR2 SVGEGT.

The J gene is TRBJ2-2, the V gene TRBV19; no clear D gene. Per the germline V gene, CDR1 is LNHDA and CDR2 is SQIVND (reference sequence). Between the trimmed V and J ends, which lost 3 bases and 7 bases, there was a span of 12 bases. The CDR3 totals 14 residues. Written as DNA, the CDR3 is TGTGCCAGTAGTATCGGGCCGTCCGGCGGGGAGCTGTTTTTT. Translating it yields CASSIGPSGGELFF.

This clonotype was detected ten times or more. The CDR3 DNA is TGTGCCAGCAGTCCTTGGGGGTCCATGAACACTGAAGCTTTCTTT. This sequence encodes CASSPWGSMNTEAFF. This chain uses TRBV12-3 or TRBV12-4 with TRBJ1-1; TRBD1 is a possible D gene (5 bases). The CDR3 runs to 15 residues. Trimming removed 5 bases at V and 0 bases at J, with 13 bases between.

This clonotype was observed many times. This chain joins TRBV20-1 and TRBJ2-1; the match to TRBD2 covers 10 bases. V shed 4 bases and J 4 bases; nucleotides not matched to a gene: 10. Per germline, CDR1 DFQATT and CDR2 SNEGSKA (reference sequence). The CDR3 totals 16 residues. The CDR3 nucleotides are TGCAGTGCTAACCGGGTAACTAGCGGGGTGTACAATGAGCAGTTCTTC. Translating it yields CSANRVTSGVYNEQFF.

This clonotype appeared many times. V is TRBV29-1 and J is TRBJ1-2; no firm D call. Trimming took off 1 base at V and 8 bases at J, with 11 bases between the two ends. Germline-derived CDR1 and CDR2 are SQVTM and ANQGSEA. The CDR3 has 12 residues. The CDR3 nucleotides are TGCAGCGTTGAAGGACGGGGTAGGGGCTACACCTTC. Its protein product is CSVEGRGRGYTF.

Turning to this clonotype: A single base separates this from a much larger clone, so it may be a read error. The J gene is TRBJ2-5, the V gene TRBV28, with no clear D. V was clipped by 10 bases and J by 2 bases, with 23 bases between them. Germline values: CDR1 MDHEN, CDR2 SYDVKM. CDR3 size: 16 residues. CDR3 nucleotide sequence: TGTGCCAACCACCCCTTTTGGGCGGTTAAACAAGAGACCCAGTACTTC. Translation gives CANHPFWAVKQETQYF.

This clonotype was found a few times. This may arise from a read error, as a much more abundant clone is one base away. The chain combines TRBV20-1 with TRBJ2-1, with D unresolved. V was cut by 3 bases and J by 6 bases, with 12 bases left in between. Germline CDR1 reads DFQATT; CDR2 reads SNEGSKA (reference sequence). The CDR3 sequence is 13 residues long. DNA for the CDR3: TGCAGTGCTAGCCCCACGACACGCAATGAGCAGTTCTTC. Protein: CSASPTTRNEQFF.

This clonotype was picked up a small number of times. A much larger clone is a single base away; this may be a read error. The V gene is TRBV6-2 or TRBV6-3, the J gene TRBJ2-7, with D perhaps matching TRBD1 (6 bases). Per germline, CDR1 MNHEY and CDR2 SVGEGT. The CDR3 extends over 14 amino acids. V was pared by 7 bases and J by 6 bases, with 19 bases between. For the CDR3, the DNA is TGTGCCAGCATGGACACGTTAAGCAGGGGCGAGCAGTACTTC. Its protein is CASMDTLSRGEQYF.

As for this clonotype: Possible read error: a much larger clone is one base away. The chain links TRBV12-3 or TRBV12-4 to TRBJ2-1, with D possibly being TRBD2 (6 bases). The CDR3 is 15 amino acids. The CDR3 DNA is TGTGCCGGCAGTTTTGGGGGTGGAGGGTGGGATGAGCAGTTCTTC. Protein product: CAGSFGGGGWDEQFF.

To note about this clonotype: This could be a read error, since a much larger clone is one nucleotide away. CDR3 region: CASTDRGKSKNGQFF. The CDR3 region has the DNA TGTGCCAGCACCGACAGGGGCAAGAGTAAGAATGGGCAGTTCTTC. The chain combines TRBV6-2 or TRBV6-3 with TRBJ2-1; 8 bases fit TRBD1. Germline CDR1 and CDR2: MNHEY and SVGEGT. There are 15 residues in the CDR3.

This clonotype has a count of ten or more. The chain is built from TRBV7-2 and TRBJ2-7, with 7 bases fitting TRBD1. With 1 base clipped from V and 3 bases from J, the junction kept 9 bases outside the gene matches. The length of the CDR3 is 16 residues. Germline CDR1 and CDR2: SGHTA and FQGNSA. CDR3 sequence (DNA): TGTGCCAGCAGCTTAGGGGGAACAGGGGTGTACTACGAGCAGTACTTC. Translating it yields CASSLGGTGVYYEQYF.